One sample yielded the 27 T cell receptor beta chains listed below, sequenced in a study of T cells after yellow fever vaccination (dated by TCRdb to the late 2010s). Receptors were amplified or captured by 5' RACE. TCRdb names Illumina HiSeq 2500 as the instrument used. TCRdb reanalyzed the raw reads on its own, using fastp at Q25 for trimming and MiXCR for clone calling, and kept in-frame beta chains. Every entry covers one CDR3 protein and lists the most common genes and DNA from its rows. The sample includes tens of thousands of distinct CDR3 sequences, with 7.3% observed a single time. Approximately 29% of the sample goes to the ten largest clones. Taken with the paper, the label for treatment or condition translates to: live attenuated yellow fever vaccine strain. This specimen was CD8+ T cells sorted from PBMCs, taken 10 to 11 days after the first yellow fever vaccination. All receptors come from a man aged 18 to 29 who received the YFV17D yellow fever vaccine.

This clonotype was detected many times. The J gene is TRBJ2-7, the V gene TRBV5-6, with 8 positions matching TRBD1. Unmatched junction bases numbered 9, after V lost 5 bases and J lost 2 bases. Germline V gene data show CDR1 as SGHDT and CDR2 as YYEEEE. The CDR3 length is 15 residues. CDR3 nucleotides: TGTGCCAGCAGGAACAGGGGGGAGCGAGCCTACGAGCAGTACGTC. Protein sequence: CASRNRGERAYEQYV.

In this sample, this clonotype turned up many times. The rearrangement links TRBV7-8 to TRBJ2-7; D is perhaps TRBD1 or TRBD2 (5 bases each). CDR1 is SGHVS, CDR2 FQNEAQ, per germline. There are 16 residues in the CDR3. V shed 1 base and J shed 6 bases, with 19 bases lying between them. The CDR3 protein is CASSLVGGGDYGEQYV. CDR3 in DNA: TGTGCCAGCAGCTTAGTCGGTGGGGGAGACTATGGCGAGCAGTACGTC.

This clonotype was seen ten or more times. This chain joins TRBV9 and TRBJ2-3, with TRBD1 as a possible D gene (6 bases). Germline CDR1 is SGDLS and CDR2 is YYNGEE. Trimming took 3 bases from V and 3 from J, leaving 20 bases between them. The CDR3 has 17 amino acids. CDR3 nucleotides: TGTGCCAGCAGCGCCGACCTGACAGGCCGCAGGACAGATACGCAGTATTTT. Protein product: CASSADLTGRRTDTQYF.

This clonotype was seen at least ten times. The chain employs TRBV18 and TRBJ2-5, with D maybe TRBD2 (6 bases). There are 16 residues in the CDR3. The germline V gene has CDR1 KGHSH and CDR2 LQKENI. Trimming pared 2 bases from V and 2 bases from J, leaving 15 bases between. The CDR3 nucleotides read TGTGCCAGCTCACCAGGCCGAACGGGACTGCAAGAGACCCAGTACTTC. It translates to CASSPGRTGLQETQYF.

Ten or more counts support this clonotype. V and J are TRBV6-4 and TRBJ2-5, with 9 bases lining up with TRBD2. The CDR3 consists of 15 residues. Unmatched junction bases numbered 9, after V lost 5 bases and J lost 5 bases. The germline gives CDR1 MRHNA, CDR2 SNTAGT. The CDR3 DNA reads as TGTGCCAGCAGTCTTATAGCGGGGGCCGGGGAGACCCAGTACTTC. It codes for CASSLIAGAGETQYF.

This clonotype was seen repeatedly, ten times or more. The CDR3 nucleotides are TGCAGTGCTAGAGAGGTAGCGGTCGCATACGAGCAGTACTTC. Translated, it gives CSAREVAVAYEQYF. The chain has TRBV20-1 and TRBJ2-7; a possible D gene is TRBD2 (6 bases). With 0 bases removed from V and 4 bases from J, the gap between germline ends came to 13 bases. This CDR3 has 14 amino acids. In germline, CDR1 is DFQATT, CDR2 SNEGSKA (reference sequence).

The table lists this clonotype with many counts. The chain combines TRBV7-2 with TRBJ2-5, with D perhaps matching TRBD2 (7 bases). Germline CDR1 reads SGHTA; CDR2 reads FQGNSA. The V end lost 3 bases, the J end lost 4 bases, and 15 bases lay between the germline ends. The CDR3 length is 15 residues. The DNA for the CDR3 is TGTGCCAGCAGCTTTCGGGGGGCTCTCATAGAGACCCAGTACTTC. Its translation is CASSFRGALIETQYF.

This clonotype was detected ten times or more. This chain links TRBV11-2 with TRBJ2-1, with 7 bases identical to TRBD2. Germline loops: CDR1 SGHAT, CDR2 FQNNGV. The trim removed 5 bases at V and 8 bases at J, leaving 12 bases unmatched. The CDR3 covers 15 residues. The CDR3 is CASSPVGLDLHEQFF. The CDR3 nucleotides are TGTGCCAGCAGCCCGGTAGGACTAGATCTCCATGAGCAGTTCTTC.

This clonotype was seen at least ten times. No conserved phenylalanine or tryptophan ends this CDR3, so it is likely a read error. V gene TRBV9 combines with J gene TRBJ1-1; tentative D call: TRBD1 (6 bases). The germline V gene has CDR1 SGDLS and CDR2 YYNGEE. Trimming removed 0 bases at V and 4 bases at J, with 13 bases between. This CDR3 is 15 amino acids long. The CDR3 DNA follows: TGTGCCAGCAGCGTAGGCTCGCCGGGGGCCACTGAAGCTTTCTCT. Translating it yields CASSVGSPGATEAFS.

This clonotype turned up a few times. The chain uses TRBV15 and TRBJ2-1; perhaps TRBD2 as D (5 bases). Germline CDR1 is LNHNV and CDR2 is YYDKDF (reference sequence). The CDR3 covers 12 residues. Deletions cut 0 bases from V and 9 bases from J, with 6 bases between. In DNA form, the CDR3 reads TGTGCCACCAGCAGAGAAAGCGGTGAGCAGTTCTTC. It is translated as CATSRESGEQFF.

This clonotype was observed at least ten times. V usage is TRBV7-2 and J usage is TRBJ2-3, with TRBD2 identical over 8 bases. The germline V gene encodes CDR1 SGHTA and CDR2 FQGNSA. J lost 2 bases, V lost 4 bases, and 11 bases had no gene match. The CDR3 has 17 residues. The CDR3 reads CASSSSARGGYTDTQYF. In DNA, the CDR3 is TGTGCCAGCAGCTCCTCCGCCCGCGGGGGGTACACAGATACGCAGTATTTT.

V gene TRBV12-3 or TRBV12-4 combines with J gene TRBJ1-2, with 7 bases that match TRBD1. The CDR3 has 12 amino acids. Trimming cost V 5 bases and J 4 bases; bases outside gene matches: 1. The CDR3 here is CASSGTVYGYTF. DNA for the CDR3: TGTGCCAGCAGTGGGACAGTCTATGGCTACACCTTC.

This clonotype was seen a few times. The chain is built from TRBV5-4 and TRBJ2-7; D might be TRBD2 (6 bases). Trimming took 3 bases from V and 5 from J, leaving 12 bases between them. The length of the CDR3 is 13 residues. Germline V gene data show CDR1 as SGHNT and CDR2 as YYREEE (reference sequence). CDR3 in amino acids: CASSSQGGDEQYF. CDR3 coding DNA: TGTGCCAGCAGCTCCCAGGGCGGGGACGAGCAGTACTTC.

This clonotype was counted many times. The chain uses TRBV6-2 or TRBV6-3 and TRBJ2-5, with 7 nucleotides matching TRBD2. The trim removed 3 bases at V and 1 base at J, leaving 11 bases unmatched. CDR1 and CDR2 from the germline V gene are MNHEY and SVGEGT. This CDR3 comprises 17 residues. The CDR3 here is CASSYFLGSGAQETQYF. The CDR3, as DNA: TGTGCCAGCAGTTATTTTCTGGGAAGCGGGGCCCAAGAGACCCAGTACTTC.

This clonotype was observed a handful of times. This chain uses TRBV6-1 with TRBJ2-3, with D possibly matching TRBD2 (5 bases). CDR3 length equals 13 residues. V lost 10 bases and J lost 2, with 13 bases in between. CDR1 and CDR2 (germline): MNHNS, SASEGT. CDR3 region: CATSGYLTDTQYF. The CDR3 coding sequence is TGTGCCACCAGCGGCTACCTCACAGATACGCAGTATTTT.

This clonotype was recorded at least ten times. V and J are TRBV6-4 and TRBJ1-1; D is uncertain. Germline V gives CDR1 MRHNA, CDR2 SNTAGT. The germline V and J ends were trimmed by 0 bases and 1 base, with 6 bases remaining between them. CDR3 length: 14 amino acids. Written as DNA, the CDR3 is TGTGCCAGCAGTGACTCGCCGGAGAACACTGAAGCTTTCTTT. Translated: CASSDSPENTEAFF.

V and J are TRBV19 and TRBJ2-1; 7 nucleotides line up with TRBD2. Germline assignment: CDR1 LNHDA and CDR2 SQIVND (reference sequence). The CDR3 runs to 16 residues. V dropped 2 bases and J dropped 1; count of bases not matched to a gene: 5. The CDR3 DNA is TGTGCCAGTAGTATAATGTCGGGGGGTTCCTACAATGAGCAGTTCTTC. This encodes CASSIMSGGSYNEQFF. The full variable domain, completed using reference TRBV19 and TRBJ2-1, is DGGITQSPKYLFRKEGQNVTLSCEQNLNHDAMYWYRQDPGQGLRLIYYSQIVNDFQKGDIAEGYSVSREKKESFPLTVTSAQKNPTAFYLCASSIMSGGSYNEQFFGPGTRLTVL.

The chain couples TRBV19 to TRBJ2-2; D is perhaps TRBD1 (6 bases). This CDR3 contains 15 residues. V was pared by 3 bases and J by 5 bases, with 13 bases between. The V gene's germline CDR1 is LNHDA and CDR2 SQIVND (reference sequence). The CDR3 DNA follows: TGTGCCAGTAGTATGAAGGGACAAGTGACCGGGGAGCTGTTTTTT. It is translated as CASSMKGQVTGELFF. The full variable domain, in which reference TRBV19 and TRBJ2-2 provide the parts outside the CDR3, is DGGITQSPKYLFRKEGQNVTLSCEQNLNHDAMYWYRQDPGQGLRLIYYSQIVNDFQKGDIAEGYSVSREKKESFPLTVTSAQKNPTAFYLCASSMKGQVTGELFFGEGSRLTVL.

The chain carries TRBV4-3 and TRBJ2-3, with D maybe TRBD2 (5 bases). Looked up from germline, CDR1 is LGHNA and CDR2 is YSLEER. The CDR3 sequence is 16 residues long. Trimming removed 7 bases at V and 4 bases at J, with 21 bases between. CDR3 residues: CASTRRAAALPDTQYF. CDR3 DNA: TGCGCCAGCACGCGAAGGGCAGCGGCCCTACCAGATACGCAGTATTTT.

The V gene is TRBV5-5, the J gene TRBJ2-7; no clear D gene. The germline V and J ends were trimmed by 1 base and 0 bases, with 11 bases remaining between them. From germline, CDR1 is SGHKS and CDR2 YYEKEE (reference sequence). This CDR3 is built from 15 residues. The CDR3 coding sequence is TGTGCCAGCAGCTTGCTACTTTTCAGCTCCTACGAGCAGTACTTC. Amino acid sequence: CASSLLLFSSYEQYF.

This clonotype was seen at least ten times. V is TRBV10-2 and J is TRBJ2-7; D possibly corresponds to TRBD2 (5 bases). From germline, CDR1 is WSHSY and CDR2 SAAADI. The CDR3 length is 13 residues. Deletions cut 11 bases from V and 0 bases from J, with 14 bases between. The CDR3 spells CAPTRASSYEQYV. DNA for the CDR3: TGCGCCCCTACGAGGGCCTCCTCCTACGAGCAGTACGTC.

This clonotype occurred many times. The chain couples TRBV6-2 or TRBV6-3 to TRBJ1-6, with D unresolved. Germline lookup yields CDR1 MNHEY and CDR2 SVGEGT. Deletions cut 2 bases from V and 5 bases from J, with 13 bases between. There are 16 residues in the CDR3. This chain's CDR3 is CASSYRWGGDNSPLHF. CDR3 coding DNA: TGTGCCAGCAGTTACCGTTGGGGAGGCGATAATTCACCCCTCCACTTT.

There are many counts of this clonotype. The chain recombines TRBV11-1 with TRBJ2-2, with 7 bases fitting TRBD1. Germline assignment: CDR1 SGHAT and CDR2 FQDESV (reference sequence). V was pared by 5 bases and J by 0 bases, with 15 bases of the junction left unmatched. The CDR3 sequence is 19 residues long. This CDR3 reads CASSLNPRAGTANTGELFF. The DNA of the CDR3 is TGTGCCAGCAGCCTAAACCCGCGGGCCGGGACAGCGAACACCGGGGAGCTGTTTTTT.

The sample holds many counts of this clonotype. V and J are TRBV7-9 and TRBJ2-7, with TRBD2 matching 10 bases. The CDR3 consists of 15 residues. Germline V gene lookup returns CDR1 SEHNR and CDR2 FQNEAQ (reference sequence). V shed 1 base and J 5 bases; nucleotides not matched to a gene: 5. The CDR3 sequence is CASSLVPSGGHEQYF. The DNA of the CDR3 is TGTGCCAGCAGCTTAGTACCTAGCGGGGGCCACGAGCAGTACTTC.

This clonotype turned up a few times. The V call is TRBV15, the J call TRBJ1-5, with 7 bases aligning to TRBD1. Germline V gives CDR1 LNHNV, CDR2 YYDKDF (reference sequence). V shed 0 bases and J 5 bases; nucleotides not matched to a gene: 10. This CDR3 has 17 residues. The chain's CDR3 is CATSRDPRQGEDQPQHF. In DNA form, the CDR3 reads TGTGCCACCAGCAGAGATCCCAGACAGGGCGAGGATCAGCCCCAGCATTTT. The full variable domain, completed using reference TRBV15 and TRBJ1-5, is DAMVIQNPRYQVTQFGKPVTLSCSQTLNHNVMYWYQQKSSQAPKLLFHYYDKDFNNEADTPDNFQSRRPNTSFCFLDIRSPGLGDTAMYLCATSRDPRQGEDQPQHFGDGTRLSIL.

The gene calls are TRBV9 and TRBJ2-7; a weak D match, TRBD1 (6 bases). Germline CDR1 reads SGDLS; CDR2 reads YYNGEE. The ends were cut back, 0 bases at V and 2 bases at J, with 12 bases in the middle. The CDR3 contains 15 residues. The CDR3: CASSVASRGAYEQYF. The DNA for the CDR3 is TGTGCCAGCAGCGTAGCTAGCAGGGGAGCCTACGAGCAGTACTTC.

This clonotype was found many times. This rearrangement joins TRBV6-2 or TRBV6-3 to TRBJ2-1; 11 nucleotides line up with TRBD2. The CDR3 extends over 17 amino acids. The germline gives CDR1 MNHEY, CDR2 SVGEGT. Trimming removed 3 bases from V and 6 bases from J; junction bases left unmatched: 10. CDR3 sequence reads: CASSYGLAGGPTNEQFF. The CDR3, as DNA: TGTGCCAGCAGTTATGGGCTAGCGGGGGGCCCTACCAATGAGCAGTTCTTC.